This T cell receptor (beta chain) was obtained from a study of CD8+ T cells in alopecia areata. The study's findings and limits: In blood and scalp, many expanded lesional clones persisted during tofacitinib. Unlike in mice, where it was clearer, TCR sharing across patients was less clear, possibly HLA-related. Having just one nonresponder leaves the connection between baseline CD8+ expansion and response unresolved. Among the 100 top clones, expanded CD8+ clones, like scalp clonality, were significantly decreased by tofacitinib.

Germline CDR1 reads SGHTA; CDR2 reads FQGNSA. The CDR3 spans 18 residues. Trimming took 2 bases from V and 0 from J, leaving 14 bases between them. Points on this clone: The antigen is undetermined.

Noted treatment: oral pan-JAK inhibitor, 5-10 mg twice daily. RNA was isolated and reverse transcribed to cDNA, the sequencing template. Profiling relied on immunoSEQ multiplex PCR, and the TCRdb table lists in-frame clones only, not all of them. Of fewer than 250,000 clones in the sample, less than 50% were seen once. This TCR was recovered from a human donor with alopecia areata. V gene TRBV7-2 combines with J gene TRBJ2-6; a possible D gene is TRBD1 (5 bases). Material: CD4+ T cells sorted from blood, obtained between weeks 36 and 40, from a patient treated with tofacitinib. CDR3 nucleotide sequence: TGTGCCAGCAGCTTAAAGGGGCCCGACACCTCTGGGGCCAACGTCCTGACTTTC. Its protein is CASSLKGPDTSGANVLTF.